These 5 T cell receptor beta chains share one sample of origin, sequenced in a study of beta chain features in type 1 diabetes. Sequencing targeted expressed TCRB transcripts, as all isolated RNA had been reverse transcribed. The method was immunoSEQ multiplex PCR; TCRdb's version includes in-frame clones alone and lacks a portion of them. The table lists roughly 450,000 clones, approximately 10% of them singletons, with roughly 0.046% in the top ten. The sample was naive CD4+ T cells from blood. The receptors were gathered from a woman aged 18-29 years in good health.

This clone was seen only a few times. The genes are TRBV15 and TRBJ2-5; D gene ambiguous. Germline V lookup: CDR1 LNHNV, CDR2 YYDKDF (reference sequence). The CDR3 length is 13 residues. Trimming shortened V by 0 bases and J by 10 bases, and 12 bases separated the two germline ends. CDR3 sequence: CATSRDPEGNQYF. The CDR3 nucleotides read TGTGCCACCAGCAGAGATCCAGAAGGAAACCAGTACTTC.

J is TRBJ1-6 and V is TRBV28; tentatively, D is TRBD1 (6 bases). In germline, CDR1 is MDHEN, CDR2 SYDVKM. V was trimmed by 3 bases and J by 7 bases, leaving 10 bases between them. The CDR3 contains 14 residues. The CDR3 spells CASSLRQGNSPLHF. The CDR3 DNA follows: TGTGCCAGCAGTTTGAGGCAGGGGAATTCACCCCTCCACTTT.

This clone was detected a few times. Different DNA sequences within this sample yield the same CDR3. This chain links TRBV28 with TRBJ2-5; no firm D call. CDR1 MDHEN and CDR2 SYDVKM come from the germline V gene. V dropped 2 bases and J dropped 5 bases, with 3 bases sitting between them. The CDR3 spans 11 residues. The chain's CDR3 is CASSLAETQYF. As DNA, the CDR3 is TGTGCCAGCAGTTTAGCTGAGACCCAGTACTTC.

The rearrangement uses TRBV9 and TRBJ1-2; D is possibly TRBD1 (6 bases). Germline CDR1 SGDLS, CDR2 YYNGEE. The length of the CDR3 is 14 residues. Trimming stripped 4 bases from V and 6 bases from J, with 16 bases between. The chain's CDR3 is CASSPHRENNGYTF. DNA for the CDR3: TGTGCCAGCAGCCCCCACAGGGAAAACAATGGCTACACCTTC.

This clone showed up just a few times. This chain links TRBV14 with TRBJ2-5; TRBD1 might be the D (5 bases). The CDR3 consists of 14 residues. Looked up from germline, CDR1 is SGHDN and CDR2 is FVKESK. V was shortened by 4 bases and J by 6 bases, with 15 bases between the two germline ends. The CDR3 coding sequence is TGTGCCAGCAGCCCACTCAGGGTTGCCAAGACCCAGTACTTC. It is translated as CASSPLRVAKTQYF.